These T cell receptor beta chains were read from a single sample in a study of T cell repertoires and HLA-DP antigens. These receptors have no known antigen. Sequencing used immunoSEQ multiplex PCR; TCRdb keeps in-frame clones, though not all of them. The sample contains approximately 89,000 clones, approximately 86% of which appear only once. Sequenced material: CD4+ T cells from PBMCs. These TCRs come from a man aged 50 to 59 in good health and CMV-seronegative. Each CDR3 is given with its conserved first and last residue. D genes are given only for firm matches. Expanded clones are given a class, and other clones once, few, many or no size at all.

abundance,v_gene,d_gene,j_gene,CDR3aa,CDR3nt
NA,TRBV11-2,NA,TRBJ2-3,CASSLRGGTSTDTQYF,TGTGCCAGCAGCCTCCGTGGCGGGACAAGCACAGATACGCAGTATTTT
NA,TRBV6-4,NA,TRBJ2-2,CASSVLENTGELFF,TGTGCCAGCAGCGTTCTAGAGAACACCGGGGAGCTGTTTTTT
NA,TRBV5-1,TRBD2,TRBJ2-1,CASSTTSGGAEYNEQFF,TGCGCCAGCAGCACTACTAGCGGGGGGGCCGAGTACAATGAGCAGTTCTTC
NA,TRBV6-1,NA,TRBJ2-5,CASSNGMGETQYF,TGTGCCAGCAGTAACGGAATGGGGGAGACCCAGTACTTC
NA,TRBV19,NA,TRBJ1-5,CASSIAFPSSQPQHF,TGTGCCAGTAGTATAGCTTTCCCCAGTTCTCAGCCCCAGCATTTT
NA,TRBV14,NA,TRBJ2-3,CASSPAGGDTQYF,TGTGCCAGCAGCCCAGCAGGGGGGGATACGCAGTATTTT
NA,TRBV28,TRBD1,TRBJ1-5,CASSRTGVDQPQHF,TGTGCCAGCAGTCGAACAGGGGTGGATCAGCCCCAGCATTTT
NA,TRBV29-1,TRBD1,TRBJ1-1,CSAVEPGQGIPLYTEAFF,TGCAGCGCCGTTGAGCCGGGACAGGGAATTCCACTTTACACTGAAGCTTTCTTT
few,TRBV5-6,NA,TRBJ1-5,CASSLDNQPQHF,TGTGCCAGCAGCTTGGACAATCAGCCCCAGCATTTT
NA,TRBV14,NA,TRBJ2-1,CASSPSLKSYNEQFF,TGTGCCAGCAGCCCATCACTGAAGTCCTACAATGAGCAGTTCTTC
NA,TRBV30,NA,TRBJ2-5,CAWSVGMQETQYF,TGTGCCTGGAGTGTAGGTATGCAAGAGACCCAGTACTTC
NA,TRBV11-2,NA,TRBJ1-1,CASSLGVNTEAFF,TGTGCCAGCAGCCTAGGGGTGAACACTGAAGCTTTCTTT
NA,TRBV28,TRBD2,TRBJ2-7,CASSLGTSGAYEQYF,TGTGCCAGCAGTTTAGGAACTAGCGGGGCCTACGAGCAGTACTTC
NA,TRBV9,NA,TRBJ2-2,CASSVVLASNTGELFF,TGTGCCAGCAGCGTAGTTCTAGCCTCGAACACCGGGGAGCTGTTTTTT
NA,TRBV28,TRBD2,TRBJ2-1,CASSLPSGIYNEQFF,TGTGCCAGCAGTTTACCTAGCGGCATTTACAATGAGCAGTTCTTC
NA,TRBV18,TRBD1,TRBJ1-4,CASSPRDRRSTNEKLFF,TGTGCCAGCTCACCCCGGGACAGGAGATCAACTAATGAAAAACTGTTTTTT
NA,TRBV7-2,NA,TRBJ2-5,CASSFEGVGTQYF,TGTGCCAGCAGCTTCGAAGGGGTGGGGACCCAGTACTTC
once,TRBV25-1,NA,TRBJ2-7,CASSRGVRATYEQYF,TGTGCCAGCAGTCGAGGGGTCCGGGCTACCTACGAGCAGTACTTC
NA,TRBV28,TRBD1,TRBJ1-2,CASLQGNGYTF,TGTGCCAGTTTACAGGGGAATGGCTACACCTTC
NA,TRBV19,NA,TRBJ1-5,CASHWGAPSNQPQHF,TGTGCCAGTCACTGGGGGGCACCTAGCAATCAGCCCCAGCATTTT
NA,TRBV6-5,TRBD2,TRBJ2-5,CASTKGGGEETQYF,TGTGCCAGCACCAAGGGCGGGGGTGAAGAGACCCAGTACTTC
NA,TRBV27,NA,TRBJ2-5,CASSLSGVAGRSPWEETQYF,TGTGCCAGCAGTTTATCTGGGGTGGCTGGCAGGTCCCCTTGGGAGGAGACCCAGTACTTC
NA,TRBV19,TRBD2,TRBJ2-2,CASSIGLAGVGGELFF,TGTGCCAGTAGTATAGGTCTCGCGGGAGTTGGCGGGGAGCTGTTTTTT
NA,TRBV28,NA,TRBJ2-7,CASSLRQRSYEQYF,TGTGCCAGCAGTTTAAGACAGAGATCCTACGAGCAGTACTTC
medium-sized,TRBV7-8,NA,TRBJ2-7,CASSLGQRWYF,TGTGCCAGCAGCCTCGGACAGAGGTGGTACTTC
NA,TRBV15,NA,TRBJ2-1,CATSSTNRGEQFF,TGTGCCACCAGCAGCACAAATAGGGGTGAGCAGTTCTTC
NA,TRBV6-1,NA,TRBJ1-1,CASSHTGLAEAFF,TGTGCCAGCAGTCACACAGGGTTAGCTGAAGCTTTCTTT
NA,TRBV20-1,NA,TRBJ2-5,CSAVETQYF,TGCAGTGCCGTGGAGACCCAGTACTTC
NA,TRBV28,NA,TRBJ2-1,CASGESGYNEQFF,TGTGCCAGCGGCGAGAGCGGATACAATGAGCAGTTCTTC
NA,TRBV11-2,NA,TRBJ1-4,CASSSLKGAREKLFF,TGTGCCAGCAGCTCATTGAAAGGGGCGAGAGAAAAACTGTTTTTT
NA,TRBV11-3,NA,TRBJ2-2,CASSLGLQGNTGELFF,TGTGCCAGCAGCTTAGGTCTGCAGGGCAACACCGGGGAGCTGTTTTTT
NA,TRBV7-8,NA,TRBJ2-7,CASSPDGLPYEQYF,TGTGCCAGCAGCCCAGACGGACTACCCTACGAGCAGTACTTC
NA,TRBV7-2,TRBD2,TRBJ2-5,CASSLVGAGGTEAQYF,TGTGCCAGCAGCTTAGTCGGTGCGGGGGGAACTGAGGCCCAGTACTTC
NA,TRBV9,NA,TRBJ1-2,CASSGTGTRRNRYTF,TGTGCCAGCAGCGGTACCGGGACCCGGCGAAATCGCTACACCTTC
NA,TRBV7-2,NA,TRBJ2-1,CASSSGPSYNEQFF,TGTGCCAGCAGCTCGGGCCCCTCCTACAATGAGCAGTTCTTC
NA,TRBV9,TRBD2,TRBJ2-5,CASSAGLAVQETQYF,TGTGCCAGCAGCGCGGGACTAGCGGTCCAAGAGACCCAGTACTTC
NA,TRBV6-5,NA,TRBJ1-5,CASRYREGNQPQHF,TGTGCCAGCAGATACAGGGAGGGCAATCAGCCCCAGCATTTT
NA,TRBV6-1,NA,TRBJ1-1,CASSRNRNAEAFF,TGTGCCAGCAGTAGGAACAGAAACGCTGAAGCTTTCTTT
NA,TRBV6-1,NA,TRBJ2-7,CASSDRAPPYEQYF,TGTGCCAGCAGTGACCGGGCCCCCCCCTACGAGCAGTACTTC
NA,TRBV27,NA,TRBJ2-1,CASSLSMDYWHNEQFF,TGTGCCAGCAGTTTATCGATGGATTACTGGCACAATGAGCAGTTCTTC
NA,TRBV7-9,NA,TRBJ1-2,CASSSLVGPGYTF,TGTGCCAGCAGCTCTTTGGTGGGACCGGGCTACACCTTC
once,TRBV5-1,TRBD1,TRBJ1-1,CASSLGQGRMNTEAFF,TGCGCCAGCAGCTTGGGACAGGGGCGTATGAACACTGAAGCTTTCTTT
NA,TRBV2,NA,TRBJ2-7,CASGGGETHEQYF,TGTGCCAGCGGTGGCGGGGAGACCCACGAGCAGTACTTC
NA,TRBV5-4,NA,TRBJ2-3,CASSLSDSTDTQYF,TGTGCCAGCAGCTTGTCCGATAGCACAGATACGCAGTATTTT
NA,TRBV6-6,NA,TRBJ2-4,CASTPGQQIAKNIQYF,TGTGCCAGCACCCCTGGACAGCAAATAGCCAAAAACATTCAGTACTTC